The present TCR beta chain was sequenced within a study of blood T cell repertoires in COVID-19 (dated by TCRdb to about 2020). At the level of the whole study: The collaborator samples originated in the United States, Italy and Spain and spanned the acute and convalescent phases of COVID-19. The prospective study material was composed of cDNA or gDNA derived from T cells, B-cell-depleted T cells, or PBMCs. Deeply sampled blood TCRbeta repertoires from subjects exposed to, actively infected with, or recovered from COVID-19 were included in the dataset. A freely available public database, intended as a resource for researchers studying the immune response to SARS-CoV-2, is where the repertoires were released. Samples were obtained from the ongoing ImmuneRACE study (first 160 participants) and from about 1,300 subjects provided by 6 global collaborators. A de-identified subject ID, COVID-19 status, age in years and sex were almost always included in the sample metadata. Where available, HLA class I and class II types were taken from metadata supplied by the sample provider and were not determined by assay-based typing. General study outcomes and caveats: Clinical and demographic metadata were provided uncurated, with the amount varying by source and participant.

TCRbeta CDR3 regions were amplified from genomic DNA using the immunoSEQ Assay, a bias-controlled multiplex PCR. The source study handled its data this way. The number of nucleated cells in each sample was estimated by amplification of reference gene primers within the assay. To quantify the absolute abundance of each unique TCRbeta CDR3 rearrangement, sequence reads were collapsed and filtered. For each sample, productive Simpson clonality was calculated by taking the square root of Simpson's diversity index across productive rearrangements. In its TCRdb copy, this immuneACCESS table keeps in-frame sequences only and misses some clones. Where compared with another copy, unresolved V genes explain less than half of these, and the others have no known cause. The DNA gave D and trimming, while V, J and clone size come from that table. Across this sample there are roughly 200,000 clones, with 85% to 90% seen only once. The top ten clones comprise approximately 6.2% of the sample.

CDR1 MGHDK and CDR2 SYGVNS were looked up in the germline V gene. Measured from the cysteine to the phenylalanine, the CDR3 is 16 residues long. Just CDR3 DNA is preserved here, 48 bases in frame from base 1. V is pared back by 1 base and J by 0 bases, with 12 bases lying between the germline termini. About this clone: It lacks a known antigen. It has no much larger one-base neighbor in the sample; base qualities were not kept.

Another Seattle source contributed samples from volunteer blood donors who had recovered from COVID-19. Whole blood was collected in K2EDTA tubes by collaborating institutions according to the institutions' own protocols. For TCRbeta analysis, collaborators shipped samples as frozen whole blood, isolated PBMCs, or DNA extracted from either of those sample types. Sequenced: peripheral blood. This clonotype was obtained from a man aged 60-69 years who had recovered from COVID-19. Recombination joined TRBV25-1 with TRBJ1-1, with an unclear D gene assignment. DNA sequence: TGTGCCAGCAGTGAATCCCTGACAAGATTGAACACTGAAGCTTTCTTT. It encodes CASSESLTRLNTEAFF.